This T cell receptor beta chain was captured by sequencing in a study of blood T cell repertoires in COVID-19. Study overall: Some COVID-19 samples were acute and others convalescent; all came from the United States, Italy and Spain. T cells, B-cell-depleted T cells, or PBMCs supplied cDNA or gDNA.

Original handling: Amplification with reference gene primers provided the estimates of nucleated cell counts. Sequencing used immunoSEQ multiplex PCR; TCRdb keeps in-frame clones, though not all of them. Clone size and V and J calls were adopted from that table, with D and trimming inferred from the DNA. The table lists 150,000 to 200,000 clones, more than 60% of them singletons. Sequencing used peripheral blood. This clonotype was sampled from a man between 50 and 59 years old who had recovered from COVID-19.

CDR3 bases: TGTGCCAGCAGTTACCAACGGTATTACACTGAAGCTTTCTTT. This encodes CASSYQRYYTEAFF. The chain uses TRBV6-5 and TRBJ1-1; D is ambiguous. Germline CDR1 and CDR2: MNHEY and SVGAGI. V lost 2 bases to trimming and J lost 3 bases, with 10 bases between them. The CDR3 is made up of 14 amino acids.